These 5 T cell receptor beta chains originate from one sample sequenced in a study of shared clonotypes between healthy human individuals. Libraries were prepared by immunoSEQ multiplex PCR; TCRdb keeps only in-frame clonotypes and omits some of them. The sample has millions of clones, 95% seen once. The sequencing sample was made of naive CD4+ T cells sorted from blood. The subset denotes: CD45RA+ positively selected. The receptors here all came from a man younger than 30 in good health.

This clone was seen just once. The chain recombines TRBV7-2 with TRBJ2-5, with TRBD2 identical over 16 bases. CDR1 is SGHTA, CDR2 FQGNSA, per germline. The CDR3 is 17 amino acids. V lost 3 bases, J lost 4 bases, and 5 bases stayed unmatched. The CDR3 reads CASSFPGLAGGRETQYF. CDR3 nucleotide sequence: TGTGCCAGCAGCTTCCCGGGACTAGCGGGAGGGCGAGAGACCCAGTACTTC.

The chain links TRBV7-2 to TRBJ2-7; 11 bases agree with TRBD2. V lost 7 bases, J lost 3 bases, and 5 bases stayed unmatched. Germline CDR1 SGHTA, CDR2 FQGNSA. The CDR3 consists of 14 residues. The CDR3 loop reads CASKTLAGDYEQYF. CDR3 DNA: TGTGCCAGCAAGACACTAGCGGGGGACTACGAGCAGTACTTC.

The rearrangement joins TRBV6-5 to TRBJ2-1, with D perhaps TRBD1 (6 bases). Germline CDR1 MNHEY, CDR2 SVGAGI. V was clipped by 0 bases and J by 3 bases, with 12 bases between them. The CDR3 runs to 16 residues. The CDR3 sequence is CASSYSRQVIYNEQFF. Here the CDR3 DNA reads TGTGCCAGCAGTTACTCACGACAGGTGATCTACAATGAGCAGTTCTTC.

This chain joins TRBV5-1 and TRBJ2-5, with TRBD2 matching over 7 bases. The V gene's germline CDR1 is SGHRS and CDR2 YFSETQ. The CDR3 sequence is 14 residues long. J gave up 2 bases and V 4 bases, and 5 bases lay outside the gene matches. CDR3 coding DNA: TGCGCCAGCAGCCGGATGGGAGGGCAAGAGACCCAGTACTTC. Its protein product is CASSRMGGQETQYF.

This clone was seen only once. The gene calls are TRBV30 and TRBJ2-1, with D possibly being TRBD1 (6 bases). This CDR3 has 13 amino acids. V dropped 4 bases and J dropped 2 bases, with 9 bases sitting between them. CDR1 and CDR2 (germline): GTSNPN, SVGIG (reference sequence). CDR3: CAWKTGPYNEQFF. CDR3 bases: TGTGCCTGGAAGACAGGACCCTACAATGAGCAGTTCTTC.